This T cell receptor beta chain was documented in a study of CD8 T cells in Susac syndrome. The CDR3 consists of 17 residues. V dropped 3 bases and J dropped 0; count of bases not matched to a gene: 5. Reverse transcription of 0.5 to 1 ug RNA was performed with random hexamers. TCRdb reprocessed the immunoSEQ multiplex PCR reads with MiXCR, giving one entry per CDR3 protein. The sample carries 150,000 to 200,000 distinct CDR3 sequences, 93% recorded once. This receptor was taken from a human donor in good health. Sample: CD4+ T cells from PBMCs. The chain is built from TRBV12-3 or TRBV12-4 and TRBJ2-6, with 7 bases lining up with TRBD1. The CDR3 bases are TGTGCCAGCAGTTTCGGACAGGCCAGCTCTGGGGCCAACGTCCTGACTTTC. Translated: CASSFGQASSGANVLTF.